The 19 T cell receptor beta chains given below trace back to one sample, sequenced in a study of CD8 T cells in ankylosing spondylitis. MiXCR was run by TCRdb on the 5' RACE reads, yielding one entry per CDR3 protein. Of more than 95,000 distinct CDR3 sequences in the sample, about 8.6% were seen once. The sequenced sample was blood, either unsorted or a sorted T cell fraction (not recorded which). The receptors derive from a male donor with ankylosing spondylitis or in good health (not recorded which).

This clonotype was counted ten times or more. The chain employs TRBV6-5 and TRBJ2-3; D possibly corresponds to TRBD1 (6 bases). The CDR3 has 17 amino acids. Germline V gene sequence: CDR1 MNHEY, CDR2 SVGAGI. The V and J ends lost 2 bases and 2 bases respectively, with 17 bases between them. DNA of the CDR3: TGTGCCAGCAGTTACAAACAGCCGGGACATCTCACAGATACGCAGTATTTT. Its translation is CASSYKQPGHLTDTQYF.

Many counts were recorded for this clonotype. The chain has TRBV18 and TRBJ1-2; D is unresolved. The CDR3 totals 15 residues. V lost 4 bases and J 1 base, leaving 13 bases between the germline ends. Germline V gives CDR1 KGHSH, CDR2 LQKENI. CDR3 in DNA: TGTGCCAGCTCACGAGACCGTGGGGATAACTATGGCTACACCTTC. This sequence encodes CASSRDRGDNYGYTF. Variable domain in full (rest from reference TRBV18 and TRBJ1-2): NAGVMQNPRHLVRRRGQEARLRCSPMKGHSHVYWYRQLPEEGLKFMVYLQKENIIDESGMPKERFSAEFPKEGPSILRIQQVVRGDSAAYFCASSRDRGDNYGYTFGSGTRLTVV.

This clonotype was observed at least ten times. The chain uses TRBV6-2 or TRBV6-3 and TRBJ1-1, with a tentative D call TRBD1 (6 bases). The V end lost 5 bases, the J end lost 11 bases, and 15 bases lay between the germline ends. Germline values: CDR1 MNHEY, CDR2 SVGEGT. The CDR3 has 12 residues. The CDR3 DNA reads TGTGCCAGCAGTGATGAGGGGGGTGAGGCTTTCTTT. The encoded protein is CASSDEGGEAFF.

This clonotype was counted many times. The V gene is TRBV10-3, the J gene TRBJ2-5; D is possibly TRBD1 (7 bases). The CDR3 loop spans 14 amino acids. CDR1 and CDR2 from the germline V gene are ENHRY and SYGVKD. Deletions cut 3 bases from V and 5 bases from J, with 13 bases between. The CDR3 DNA sequence: TGTGCCATCAGTGACAGGGGGGATGGGGAGACCCAGTACTTC. Its protein is CAISDRGDGETQYF.

V usage is TRBV18 and J usage is TRBJ2-7, with D hard to call. Trimming removed 3 bases at V and 4 bases at J, with 10 bases between. The CDR3 runs 13 residues. The germline CDR1 and CDR2 sequences are KGHSH and LQKENI. CDR3 in amino acids: CASSPIRMYEQYF. The CDR3 coding sequence is TGTGCCAGCTCACCGATCAGGATGTACGAGCAGTACTTC.

This clonotype appeared many times. The rearrangement links TRBV2 to TRBJ2-3, with no clear D. This CDR3 spans 12 amino acids. The germline V gene encodes CDR1 SNHLY and CDR2 FYNNEI. Trimming stripped 6 bases from V and 4 bases from J, with 8 bases between. CDR3 in amino acids: CASRSDADTQYF. CDR3 coding DNA: TGTGCCAGCAGGTCGGACGCAGATACGCAGTATTTT.

This clonotype was recorded many times. The chain has TRBV20-1 and TRBJ1-2; D call uncertain. The CDR3 contains 12 residues. The germline CDR1 and CDR2 sequences are DFQATT and SNEGSKA (reference sequence). Between the trimmed V and J ends, which lost 6 bases and 4 bases, there was a span of 12 bases. CDR3 region: CSAHPGGYGYTF. The CDR3 DNA reads TGCAGTGCCCACCCGGGCGGCTATGGCTACACCTTC.

This clonotype was seen at least ten times. The V and J genes are TRBV29-1 and TRBJ2-2; no definite D call. Trimming removed 5 bases from V and 2 bases from J, with 6 bases in between. Germline V gene sequence: CDR1 SQVTM, CDR2 ANQGSEA. The CDR3 length is 12 residues. DNA of the CDR3: TGCAGCGTTAGGGCCAACACCGGGGAGCTGTTTTTT. This gives the protein CSVRANTGELFF.

In its sample, this clonotype was seen many times. V is TRBV20-1 and J is TRBJ2-7; maybe TRBD1 (6 bases). With 0 bases removed from V and 5 bases from J, the gap between germline ends came to 26 bases. The CDR3 contains 18 residues. CDR1 is DFQATT, CDR2 SNEGSKA, per germline (reference sequence). The CDR3 DNA reads as TGCAGTGCTAGAGATGGTCTTGGGGAACATTCCCCAGGGGACGAGCAGTACTTC. It is translated as CSARDGLGEHSPGDEQYF.

This clonotype was seen many times. This chain joins TRBV4-1 and TRBJ1-3; D is ambiguous. This CDR3 has 15 residues. Trimming took 1 base from V and 3 from J, leaving 10 bases between them. Germline V gives CDR1 MGHRA, CDR2 YSYEKL. For the CDR3, the DNA is TGCGCCAGCAGCCAAGGGGTACCCAGTGGAAACACCATATATTTT. Its protein product is CASSQGVPSGNTIYF.

The V call is TRBV7-2, the J call TRBJ2-7; D gene ambiguous. Germline assignment: CDR1 SGHTA and CDR2 FQGNSA. With 3 bases removed from V and 6 bases from J, the gap between germline ends came to 6 bases. The CDR3 is 11 residues long. Here the CDR3 DNA reads TGTGCCAGCAGCTTCCTACGCGAGCAGTACTTC. Translating gives CASSFLREQYF.

In its sample, this clonotype was seen many times. V gene TRBV5-1 combines with J gene TRBJ2-2, with 9 positions matching TRBD1. The CDR3 runs to 16 residues. Germline V CDR1 and CDR2: SGHRS, YFSETQ. V gave up 2 bases and J gave up 3 bases; unmatched junction bases: 5. The CDR3 spells CASSLPQGADTGELFF. CDR3 DNA: TGCGCCAGCAGCTTACCACAGGGGGCGGACACCGGGGAGCTGTTTTTT.

The table lists this clonotype with many counts. This chain joins TRBV6-2 or TRBV6-3 and TRBJ1-6; 8 nucleotides line up with TRBD1. The CDR3 runs to 21 residues. From germline, CDR1 is MNHEY and CDR2 SVGEGT. V shed 2 bases and J 1 base; nucleotides not matched to a gene: 16. CDR3 in amino acids: CASSYRSISDRAASYNSPLHF. The CDR3 DNA is TGTGCCAGCAGTTACCGATCGATCTCGGACAGGGCGGCGTCCTATAATTCACCCCTCCACTTT.

The chain employs TRBV7-6 and TRBJ2-7; perhaps TRBD1 as D (6 bases). This CDR3 comprises 15 residues. Trimming stripped 4 bases from V and 3 bases from J, with 16 bases between. Germline CDR1 and CDR2: SGHVS and FNYEAQ. The CDR3 coding sequence is TGTGCCAGCAGCTCCTCTAGCCAGGGGATCTACGAGCAGTACTTC. It yields the protein CASSSSSQGIYEQYF.

V is TRBV7-9 and J is TRBJ1-1; D possibly corresponds to TRBD1 (6 bases). Per germline, CDR1 SEHNR and CDR2 FQNEAQ (reference sequence). This CDR3 has 15 amino acids. V shed 5 bases and J shed 0 bases, with 13 bases lying between them. CDR3 residues: CASSTGQHMNTEAFF. Written as DNA, the CDR3 is TGTGCCAGCAGCACAGGACAGCACATGAACACTGAAGCTTTCTTT.

This clonotype came up many times. The chain employs TRBV27 and TRBJ2-7, with D tentatively TRBD1 (6 bases). The CDR3 covers 13 residues. V was cut by 2 bases and J by 3 bases, with 8 bases left in between. CDR1 is MNHEY and CDR2 is SMNVEV in the germline V gene (reference sequence). The CDR3 bases are TGTGCCAGCAGTTTAAACAGGGTCTACGAGCAGTACTTC. Translation: CASSLNRVYEQYF.

Concerning this clonotype: With a much larger clone just one base away, this may be a read error. The chain links TRBV6-2 or TRBV6-3 to TRBJ1-2; no clear D. The CDR3 is 12 amino acids. From germline, CDR1 is MNHEY and CDR2 SVGEGT. The CDR3 protein is CFTGGPNSGYTF. CDR3 DNA sequence: TGTTTTACCGGCGGTCCCAACTCTGGCTACACCTTC.

Many counts were recorded for this clonotype. The chain is built from TRBV5-1 and TRBJ2-7; 9 bases agree with TRBD1. The trim removed 3 bases at V and 4 bases at J, leaving 5 bases unmatched. The germline gives CDR1 SGHRS, CDR2 YFSETQ. This CDR3 has 14 residues. DNA of the CDR3: TGCGCCAGCAGCTCAGCGGGACAGGGATACGAGCAGTACTTC. This translates into CASSSAGQGYEQYF.

This clonotype has ten or more counts. The V and J genes are TRBV10-2 and TRBJ1-1, with D tentatively TRBD1 (5 bases). This CDR3 contains 14 residues. Germline CDR1 is WSHSY and CDR2 is SAAADI. Trimming cost V 2 bases and J 10 bases, with 17 bases left between them. In DNA, the CDR3 is TGCGCCAGCAGTGAGCAGGACGGGGCCCCGACAGCTTTCTTT. This sequence encodes CASSEQDGAPTAFF.